The 12 T cell receptor beta chains below were found in one sample sequenced in a study of post-analysis software for immune sequencing data. Overall study results and limits: Controls showed lower frequencies than patients for a handful of TRBV segments, and TRBV5-6, TRBV5-1 and TRBV20-1 were among these.

Libraries were made from TCR beta cDNA, and they carried unique molecular identifiers. TCRdb reprocessed the PCR reads with MiXCR, giving one entry per CDR3 protein. The table lists 380,000 or so distinct CDR3 sequences, roughly 38% of them singletons. Antigens of these TCRs are unknown. Specimen: blood. Receptors were obtained from a girl under 18 with multiple sclerosis.

The chain uses TRBV5-5 and TRBJ1-2, with TRBD1 matching over 11 bases. The length of the CDR3 is 14 residues. Germline V gene lookup returns CDR1 SGHKS and CDR2 YYEKEE (reference sequence). Trimming removed 5 bases from V and 8 bases from J; junction bases left unmatched: 8. CDR3 protein: CASRKGQGEYGYTF. The CDR3 nucleotides read TGTGCCAGCAGGAAGGGACAGGGGGAATACGGCTACACCTTC.

This clonotype has a single count. An end of the junction differs from the germline gene, which may be a read error. This chain joins TRBV7-9 and TRBJ2-7; no reliable D call. The CDR3 has 13 amino acids. CDR1 SEHNR and CDR2 FQNEAQ come from the germline V gene (reference sequence). The CDR3 loop is CANSPDGFYEQYF. DNA of the CDR3: TGTGCCAACAGCCCAGACGGATTCTACGAGCAGTACTTC.

This chain connects TRBV7-2 to TRBJ2-2, with D perhaps matching TRBD2 (7 bases). The V end lost 2 bases, the J end lost 7 bases, and 14 bases lay between the germline ends. Per germline, CDR1 SGHTA and CDR2 FQGNSA. This CDR3 is built from 15 residues. For the CDR3, the DNA is TGTGCCAGCAGCTTATTGGGGGGGGGCGTCGGGGAGCTGTTTTTT. Translation: CASSLLGGGVGELFF.

The chain carries TRBV5-1 and TRBJ2-1, with D maybe TRBD2 (7 bases). The CDR3 covers 14 residues. Germline lookup yields CDR1 SGHRS and CDR2 YFSETQ. The V gene lost 0 bases and the J gene lost 6 bases, with 10 bases spanning the gap. The CDR3 nucleotides read TGCGCCAGCAGCTTGGTCGGGGGGCGCAATGAGCAGTTCTTC. Amino acids: CASSLVGGRNEQFF.

V gene TRBV7-2 combines with J gene TRBJ2-5; 9 bases line up with TRBD2. With 5 bases clipped from V and 2 bases from J, the junction kept 6 bases outside the gene matches. CDR3 size: 15 residues. In germline, CDR1 is SGHTA, CDR2 FQGNSA. The CDR3 spells CASSRRGGTQETQYF. Written as DNA, the CDR3 is TGTGCCAGCAGCCGGCGGGGGGGAACTCAAGAGACCCAGTACTTC.

Only one count was recorded for this clonotype. The chain links TRBV5-1 to TRBJ1-2; D might be TRBD1 (5 bases). The CDR3 is made up of 13 amino acids. The V and J ends lost 3 bases and 5 bases respectively, with 11 bases between them. From germline, CDR1 is SGHRS and CDR2 YFSETQ. For the CDR3, the DNA is TGCGCCAGCAGCTACTACAGGAAATATGGCTACACCTTC. It yields the protein CASSYYRKYGYTF.

The V call is TRBV10-3, the J call TRBJ1-1, with D tentatively TRBD1 (6 bases). With 2 bases removed from V and 5 bases from J, the gap between germline ends came to 9 bases. The germline gives CDR1 ENHRY, CDR2 SYGVKD. This CDR3 has 13 amino acids. The CDR3, as DNA: TGTGCCATCAGTGAGATGAGGGGGACTGAAGCTTTCTTT. As protein: CAISEMRGTEAFF.

This clonotype appeared a few times. The chain links TRBV6-1 to TRBJ1-2; the D gene is possibly TRBD1 (5 bases). The CDR3 extends over 15 amino acids. Germline V gene sequence: CDR1 MNHNS, CDR2 SASEGT. V dropped 2 bases and J dropped 10 bases, with 20 bases sitting between them. CDR3 loop: CASSEWTRGLQDYTF. In DNA, the CDR3 is TGTGCCAGCAGTGAATGGACCCGTGGATTACAGGACTACACCTTC.

This clonotype has just a few counts. The CDR3 nucleotides read TGTGCCACCAGCAGAGAACTAGCGGGGCTGGCACCCTACGAGCAGTACTTC. Protein sequence: CATSRELAGLAPYEQYF. This chain joins TRBV15 and TRBJ2-7, with 10 nucleotides matching TRBD2. The CDR3 length is 17 residues. CDR1 is LNHNV, CDR2 YYDKDF, per germline (reference sequence). V gave up 0 bases and J gave up 2 bases; unmatched junction bases: 7.

The V and J genes are TRBV4-1 and TRBJ1-2, with unresolved D. V shed 6 bases and J shed 4 bases, with 12 bases lying between them. The CDR3 covers 13 residues. Germline-derived CDR1 and CDR2 are MGHRA and YSYEKL. CDR3 in amino acids: CASRPPGIYGYTF. Written as DNA, the CDR3 is TGCGCCAGCAGGCCCCCGGGCATCTATGGCTACACCTTC.

The chain links TRBV7-2 to TRBJ1-1; 10 positions match TRBD1. The V and J ends lost 7 bases and 0 bases, in that order; junction bases with no gene match: 11. CDR1 and CDR2 (germline): SGHTA, FQGNSA. This CDR3 region has 17 residues. The CDR3 region is CASTLTGTGALNTEAFF. The CDR3 DNA sequence: TGTGCCAGCACCCTCACCGGGACAGGGGCCTTGAACACTGAAGCTTTCTTT.

This clonotype was recorded a few times. The J gene is TRBJ2-7, the V gene TRBV6-2 or TRBV6-3; possibly TRBD1 or TRBD2 for D (6 bases each). V lost 5 bases and J lost 5, with 16 bases in between. The CDR3 has 14 residues. Per germline, CDR1 MNHEY and CDR2 SVGEGT. In DNA, the CDR3 is TGTGCCAGCAGTCCTGCTCCCGGGGGCAACGAGCAGTACTTC. Encoded protein: CASSPAPGGNEQYF.